This entry is about one TCR beta chain. This entry is derived from a study of CD8 T cells in ankylosing spondylitis. Germline CDR1 reads SGHTA; CDR2 reads FQGNSA. Trimming pared 1 base from V and 3 bases from J, leaving 20 bases between. The CDR3 is made up of 18 amino acids. TCRdb recomputed calls from the 5' RACE reads with MiXCR, one row per CDR3 protein. Of 290,000 or so distinct CDR3 sequences in the sample, less than 25% were seen once. The V and J genes are TRBV7-2 and TRBJ2-3; possibly TRBD1 or TRBD2 for D (5 bases each). Sequencing was done on a sample of blood, either unsorted or a sorted T cell fraction (not recorded which). The receptor was derived from a female donor with ankylosing spondylitis or in good health (not recorded which). The CDR3 DNA reads as TGTGCCAGCAGCTTAGGAGGGACCACCCGCGGTGGGACAGATACGCAGTATTTT. Protein product: CASSLGGTTRGGTDTQYF.